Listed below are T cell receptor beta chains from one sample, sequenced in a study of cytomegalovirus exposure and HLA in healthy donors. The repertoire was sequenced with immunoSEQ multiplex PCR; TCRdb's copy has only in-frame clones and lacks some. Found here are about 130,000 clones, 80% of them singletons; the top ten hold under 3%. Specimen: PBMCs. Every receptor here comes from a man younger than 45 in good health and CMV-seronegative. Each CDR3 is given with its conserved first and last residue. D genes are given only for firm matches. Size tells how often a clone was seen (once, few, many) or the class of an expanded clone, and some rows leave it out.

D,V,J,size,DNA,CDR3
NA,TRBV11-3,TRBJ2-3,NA,TGTGCCAGCAGCTCCATTCTTGCGGATACGCAGTATTTT,CASSSILADTQYF
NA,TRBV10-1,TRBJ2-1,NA,TGCGCCAGCAGTGATTCCCTGGGGGCGAGTGGTCACTATGAGCAGTTCTTC,CASSDSLGASGHYEQFF
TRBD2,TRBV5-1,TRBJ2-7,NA,TGCGCCAGCAGCTTCCTAGCGGGAGGTAACACCTACGAGCAGTACTTC,CASSFLAGGNTYEQYF
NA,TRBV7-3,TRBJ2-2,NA,TGTGCCAGCAGCATCGAGACTAGCACCGGGGAGCTGTTTTTT,CASSIETSTGELFF
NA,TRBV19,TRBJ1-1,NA,TGTGCCAGTAGTAGTCAGGGTAACACTGAAGCTTTCTTT,CASSSQGNTEAFF
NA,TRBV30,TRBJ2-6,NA,TGTGCCTGGAGGTCACGGGTCTCTGGGGCCAACGTCCTGACTTTC,CAWRSRVSGANVLTF
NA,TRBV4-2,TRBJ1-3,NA,TGTGCCAGCACCCTACGGGGGACTGGAAACACCATATATTTT,CASTLRGTGNTIYF
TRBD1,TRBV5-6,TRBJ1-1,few,TGTGCCAGCAGCAGGGACAGAAACACTGAAGCTTTCTTT,CASSRDRNTEAFF
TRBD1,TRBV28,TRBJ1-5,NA,TGTGCCAGCAGTACCGGACAGGGCCGGGATCAGCCCCAGCATTTT,CASSTGQGRDQPQHF
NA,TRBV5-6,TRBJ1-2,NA,TGTGCCAGCAGTTATCGACAGCAAATGGGAGGTGGCTACACCTTC,CASSYRQQMGGGYTF
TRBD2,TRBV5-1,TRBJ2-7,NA,TGCGCCAGCAGCGGACTAGCGGGAGGGGTAGACTACGAGCAGTACTTC,CASSGLAGGVDYEQYF
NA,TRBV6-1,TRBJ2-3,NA,TGTGCCAGCACCCGGGGGGCTGAGAGCACAGATACGCAGTATTTT,CASTRGAESTDTQYF
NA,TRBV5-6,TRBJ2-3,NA,TGTGCCAGCAGCCTGGACAGAAGATACACAGATACGCAGTATTTT,CASSLDRRYTDTQYF
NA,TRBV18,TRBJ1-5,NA,TGTGCCAGCTCACCACCGGGAGGCCCGGGCAATCAGCCCCAGCATTTT,CASSPPGGPGNQPQHF
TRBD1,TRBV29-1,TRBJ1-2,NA,TGCAGCGTTGGGGACAGGGGGATTAACTATGGCTACACCTTC,CSVGDRGINYGYTF
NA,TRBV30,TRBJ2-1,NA,TGTGCCTGGAGTGCAGGCGCATCCTACAATGAGCAGTTCTTC,CAWSAGASYNEQFF
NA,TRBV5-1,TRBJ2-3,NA,TGCGCCAGCACACCACTCCTGACAGATACGCAGTATTTT,CASTPLLTDTQYF
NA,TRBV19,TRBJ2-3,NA,TGTGCCTCCAGGCCGGAGGGGTCAGATACGCAGTATTTT,CASRPEGSDTQYF
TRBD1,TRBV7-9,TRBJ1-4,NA,TGTGCCAGCAGCATATCGAAAACGGGGACAGCTAATGAAAAACTGTTTTTT,CASSISKTGTANEKLFF
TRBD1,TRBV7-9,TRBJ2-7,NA,TGTGCCAGCAGCTCCCGGGACAGGGAGTACGAGCAGTACTTC,CASSSRDREYEQYF
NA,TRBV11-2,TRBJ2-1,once,TGTGCCAGCAGCGGGGGGATTGGGCGTCACAATGAGCAGTTCTTC,CASSGGIGRHNEQFF
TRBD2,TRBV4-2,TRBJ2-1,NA,TGTGCCAGCAGCCAAGACAGGAATCAACTAGCGACCTACAATGAGCAGTTCTTC,CASSQDRNQLATYNEQFF
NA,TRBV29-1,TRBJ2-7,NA,TGCAGCGTTCTGGCCGACAGCTACGAGCAGTACTTC,CSVLADSYEQYF
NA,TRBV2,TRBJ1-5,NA,TGTGCCAGCAGTGAGCTGAGGAACGCTCAGCCCCAGCATTTT,CASSELRNAQPQHF